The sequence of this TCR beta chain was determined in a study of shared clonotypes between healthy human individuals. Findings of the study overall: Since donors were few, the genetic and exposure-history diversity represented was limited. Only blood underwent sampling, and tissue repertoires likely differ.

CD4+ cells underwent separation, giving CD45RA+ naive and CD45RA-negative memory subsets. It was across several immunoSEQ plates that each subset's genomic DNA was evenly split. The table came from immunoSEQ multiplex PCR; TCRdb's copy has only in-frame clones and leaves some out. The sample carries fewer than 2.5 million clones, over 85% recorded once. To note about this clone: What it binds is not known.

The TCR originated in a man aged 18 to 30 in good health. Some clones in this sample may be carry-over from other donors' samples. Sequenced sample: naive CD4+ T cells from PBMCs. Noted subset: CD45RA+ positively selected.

This CDR3 is CASSGPTVNTEAFF. The CDR3 bases are TGTGCCAGCAGTGGGCCGACAGTGAACACTGAAGCTTTCTTT. This chain connects TRBV6-4 to TRBJ1-1; D possibly corresponds to TRBD1 (5 bases). With 4 bases removed from V and 0 bases from J, the gap between germline ends came to 9 bases. The germline CDR1 and CDR2 sequences are MRHNA and SNTAGT. This CDR3 has 14 residues.